These 13 T cell receptor beta chains originate from one sample sequenced in a study of CD8+ T cells in alopecia areata. In each case, RNA was isolated and then reverse transcribed into cDNA as the sequencing template. This table comes from immunoSEQ multiplex PCR, and its TCRdb copy is limited to in-frame clones, with some not included. The sample shows 200,000 to 250,000 clones, more than 45% of them seen only once. The treatment denotes: oral pan-JAK inhibitor, 5-10 mg twice daily. The starting material was CD4+ T cells sorted from blood, obtained at week 4, from a patient treated with tofacitinib. The receptor source for this set is a human donor with alopecia areata.

In this sample, this clone turned up a few times. The chain is built from TRBV5-1 and TRBJ1-6; perhaps TRBD1 as D (5 bases). Germline V CDR1 and CDR2: SGHRS, YFSETQ. Trimming cost V 4 bases and J 6 bases, with 17 bases left between them. This CDR3 has 16 residues. CDR3: CASSPGTALSNSPLHF. The DNA for the CDR3 is TGCGCCAGCAGCCCCGGGACCGCGCTGTCTAATTCACCCCTCCACTTT.

V gene TRBV27 combines with J gene TRBJ1-2; D is perhaps TRBD1 (5 bases). The germline V and J ends were trimmed by 2 bases and 7 bases, with 20 bases remaining between them. The CDR3 length is 16 residues. CDR1 is MNHEY and CDR2 is SMNVEV in the germline V gene (reference sequence). The CDR3 DNA follows: TGTGCCAGCAGTTTACGCGGGCGGGGCTACTATGGTGGCTACACCTTC. It codes for CASSLRGRGYYGGYTF.

This clone was recorded at least ten times. The chain is built from TRBV5-4 and TRBJ2-3; D is possibly TRBD2 (6 bases). Germline CDR1 SGHNT, CDR2 YYREEE (reference sequence). The CDR3 totals 15 residues. Trimming pared 4 bases from V and 3 bases from J, leaving 15 bases between. CDR3 residues: CASSPPMAGTDTQYF. The CDR3, as DNA: TGTGCCAGCAGCCCCCCGATGGCGGGGACAGATACGCAGTATTTT.

This chain joins TRBV4-1 and TRBJ1-6, with D perhaps matching TRBD1 (5 bases). V dropped 4 bases and J dropped 10 bases, with 14 bases sitting between them. Germline V gene data show CDR1 as MGHRA and CDR2 as YSYEKL. This CDR3 spans 14 amino acids. Here the CDR3 DNA reads TGCGCCAGCAGCCCACTCCCCAGGGAGTCACCCCTCCACTTT. It specifies CASSPLPRESPLHF.

CDR3 residues: CSGGSNTEAFF. CDR3 DNA: TGCAGCGGAGGTTCGAACACTGAAGCTTTCTTT. This rearrangement joins TRBV29-1 to TRBJ1-1; D not resolved. V lost 7 bases and J lost 1, with 7 bases in between. Per germline, CDR1 SQVTM and CDR2 ANQGSEA. CDR3 length: 11 residues.

This clone was picked up a small number of times. DNA for the CDR3: TGTGCCAGTAGCCCTAGCGGGGGATACAATGAGCAGTTCTTC. As protein: CASSPSGGYNEQFF. The rearrangement joins TRBV19 to TRBJ2-1; 10 bases fit TRBD2. V dropped 6 bases and J dropped 4; count of bases not matched to a gene: 3. Per germline, CDR1 LNHDA and CDR2 SQIVND (reference sequence). The CDR3 contains 14 residues. The full variable domain, in which reference TRBV19 and TRBJ2-1 provide the parts outside the CDR3, is DGGITQSPKYLFRKEGQNVTLSCEQNLNHDAMYWYRQDPGQGLRLIYYSQIVNDFQKGDIAEGYSVSREKKESFPLTVTSAQKNPTAFYLCASSPSGGYNEQFFGPGTRLTVL.

The V call is TRBV30, the J call TRBJ2-5; D gene uncertain. The CDR3 is 11 residues long. Trimming shortened V by 2 bases and J by 1 base, and 2 bases separated the two germline ends. Germline V gives CDR1 GTSNPN, CDR2 SVGIG (reference sequence). CDR3 sequence (DNA): TGTGCCTGGAGTTTCCAAGAGACCCAGTACTTC. Translation: CAWSFQETQYF.

This chain joins TRBV30 and TRBJ1-2; 9 nucleotides agree with TRBD1. V was clipped by 4 bases and J by 9 bases; unmatched bases: 9. Germline values: CDR1 GTSNPN, CDR2 SVGIG (reference sequence). This CDR3 is built from 13 residues. Written as DNA, the CDR3 is TGTGCCTGGACTGGGGACAGGGCTTTAAGCTACACCTTC. Its protein product is CAWTGDRALSYTF.

This chain joins TRBV11-2 and TRBJ2-7; 7 nucleotides agree with TRBD1. There are 15 residues in the CDR3. V dropped 5 bases and J dropped 2; count of bases not matched to a gene: 9. CDR1 SGHAT and CDR2 FQNNGV come from the germline V gene. The CDR3 spells CASSPETGLTYEQYF. CDR3 coding DNA: TGTGCCAGCAGCCCAGAGACAGGGCTAACCTACGAGCAGTACTTC.

CDR3 bases: TGTGCCAGCAGTCCCCAGGTCCCCCGGGATACGCAGTATTTT. Translated: CASSPQVPRDTQYF. The V and J genes are TRBV27 and TRBJ2-3; no clear D gene. V lost 5 bases, J lost 6 bases, and 15 bases lay in between. This CDR3 has 14 amino acids. CDR1 and CDR2 (germline): MNHEY, SMNVEV (reference sequence).

The rearrangement uses TRBV14 and TRBJ1-6, with a tentative D call TRBD1 (5 bases). V was trimmed by 5 bases and J by 7 bases, leaving 12 bases between them. Germline-derived CDR1 and CDR2 are SGHDN and FVKESK. The CDR3 contains 14 residues. CDR3 bases: TGTGCCAGCAGCTCCCGCGGGGGGAATTCACCCCTCCACTTT. This gives the protein CASSSRGGNSPLHF.

This clone was detected only a few times. This chain joins TRBV29-1 and TRBJ2-3; 10 bases fit TRBD1. Germline CDR1 reads SQVTM; CDR2 reads ANQGSEA. V dropped 7 bases and J dropped 6; count of bases not matched to a gene: 10. The CDR3 has 14 residues. The CDR3, as DNA: TGCAGCGCTCGGGACAGGGGAAAGTCTGATACGCAGTATTTT. Its protein is CSARDRGKSDTQYF.

This clone has a handful of counts. This rearrangement joins TRBV15 to TRBJ1-2; 8 bases line up with TRBD1. Germline loops: CDR1 LNHNV, CDR2 YYDKDF (reference sequence). Losses at the gene ends were 3 bases for V and 7 bases for J; bases not matched to a gene: 4. The CDR3 is 13 residues long. The CDR3: CATSRDRALGYTF. The CDR3 bases are TGTGCCACCAGCAGGGACAGGGCTCTTGGCTACACCTTC.